The clone carrying this TCR beta chain was picked up a small number of times. Its antigen is not identified. As previously described, bulk TCR libraries were made using listed TCR primers. TCRdb itself ran the PCR reads through MiXCR, one entry per CDR3 protein. The sample consists of more than 450,000 distinct CDR3 sequences, 20% to 25% of them appearing once. The data were obtained in a study of molecular identifiers for immune sequencing clone quantification. Whole-study findings and limits: Clones with over 20 RNA copies captured over 99% of effector molecules but under 1% of naive ones. Detection of one spiked Jurkat cell's TCR RNA reportedly worked in some 980,000 naive cells.

Trimming pared 10 bases from V and 4 bases from J, leaving 22 bases between. CDR3 length: 15 residues. The germline V gene encodes CDR1 MNHEY and CDR2 SMNVEV (reference sequence). Sequencing input: naive CD8+ T cells from blood, with Jurkat cell RNA spiked in. Stated subset: FACS-sorted CD8+CD4-CCR7+CD45RA+ naive T cells. The TCR was taken from a human donor in good health. Some libraries in this study had Jurkat cell RNA spiked in. The chain has TRBV27 and TRBJ2-5; D might be TRBD1 or TRBD2, each matching 5 bases. DNA of the CDR3: TGTGCCACCAGGACCCCCGGGGCTAGTCCAGAGACCCAGTACTTC. It specifies CATRTPGASPETQYF.